Reported below is one TCR beta chain. The antigen is undetermined. These data come from a study of a mutant IDH1 vaccine in newly diagnosed glioma. Here immunoSEQ multiplex PCR was the method, and the copy in TCRdb shows in-frame clones only, minus some. The sample consists of roughly 19,000 clones, more than 75% of them appearing once. CDR1 is GTSNPN and CDR2 is SVGIG in the germline V gene (reference sequence). Trimming cost V 2 bases and J 1 base, with 5 bases left between them. This CDR3 has 13 amino acids. Study outcomes and limitations: Pseudoprogression apparently tracked independently of changes in top peripheral T cell clonotypes.

As for time point: week 23, last vaccination. Vaccination comprised doses that each held 300 ug of mutant IDH1 20-mer peptide, plus topical imiquimod. The chain links TRBV30 to TRBJ2-2; unclear D gene. This receptor was taken from a man aged 25-45 years with glioma. This material consisted of PBMCs, taken from a glioma patient whose treatment included an IDH1 peptide vaccine. The CDR3 here is CAWSLVNTGELFF. CDR3 sequence (DNA): TGTGCCTGGAGTCTTGTGAACACCGGGGAGCTGTTTTTT.